These T cell receptor beta chains were read from a single sample in a study of blood T cell repertoires in COVID-19. The repertoire was sequenced with immunoSEQ multiplex PCR; TCRdb's copy has only in-frame clones and lacks some. The repertoire holds about 34,000 clones, with approximately 91% as singletons. Sequencing was done on a sample of peripheral blood. These receptors all come from a man in his sixties with active or convalescent COVID-19. CDR3s include the opening cysteine and the closing phenylalanine or tryptophan. Each record gives: J gene, V gene, D gene, CDR3 length, CDR3 protein. D genes are given only for firm matches.

j_call: TRBJ2-1
v_call: TRBV7-9
d_call: TRBD1
cdr3_length: 15
cdr3_aa: CASSSRDRGNNEQFF

j_call: TRBJ2-2
v_call: TRBV5-4
d_call: TRBD2
cdr3_length: 17
cdr3_aa: CASSPLAGGINTGELFF

j_call: TRBJ1-1
v_call: TRBV11-2
d_call: TRBD1
cdr3_length: 13
cdr3_aa: CASSYRGHTEAFF

j_call: TRBJ2-7
v_call: TRBV6-2/TRBV6-3
d_call: TRBD2
cdr3_length: 17
cdr3_aa: CASSYPAYSGTTYEQYF

j_call: TRBJ2-5
v_call: TRBV28
d_call: TRBD1
cdr3_length: 13
cdr3_aa: CASSQQGGETQYF

j_call: TRBJ2-7
v_call: TRBV12-3/TRBV12-4
d_call: .
cdr3_length: 13
cdr3_aa: CASSLTRPYEQYF

j_call: TRBJ2-5
v_call: TRBV27
d_call: .
cdr3_length: 12
cdr3_aa: CASSLRGETQYF

j_call: TRBJ2-3
v_call: TRBV7-6
d_call: TRBD1
cdr3_length: 19
cdr3_aa: CASSLVTRDIGQGTDTQYF

j_call: TRBJ2-7
v_call: TRBV10-3
d_call: .
cdr3_length: 15
cdr3_aa: CAISEVQRLSYEQYF

j_call: TRBJ1-5
v_call: TRBV5-5
d_call: .
cdr3_length: 15
cdr3_aa: CASSLAGTIGQPQHF

j_call: TRBJ2-5
v_call: TRBV27
d_call: TRBD1
cdr3_length: 14
cdr3_aa: CASSRQGSQETQYF

j_call: TRBJ1-1
v_call: TRBV13
d_call: .
cdr3_length: 11
cdr3_aa: CASSREARAFF

j_call: TRBJ1-4
v_call: TRBV7-9
d_call: .
cdr3_length: 14
cdr3_aa: CASSLARSNEKLFF

j_call: TRBJ1-4
v_call: TRBV24-1
d_call: TRBD1
cdr3_length: 15
cdr3_aa: CATSDVQGGAEKLFF

j_call: TRBJ1-1
v_call: TRBV6-5
d_call: TRBD1
cdr3_length: 15
cdr3_aa: CASSRWTGANTEAFF

j_call: TRBJ2-7
v_call: TRBV7-8
d_call: TRBD1
cdr3_length: 15
cdr3_aa: CASTNPGQGYSEQYF

j_call: TRBJ2-7
v_call: TRBV5-1
d_call: .
cdr3_length: 15
cdr3_aa: CASSLSEGSLDEQYF

j_call: TRBJ2-1
v_call: TRBV6-5
d_call: TRBD2
cdr3_length: 15
cdr3_aa: CASSLRTSGNGEQFF

j_call: TRBJ2-5
v_call: TRBV6-5
d_call: .
cdr3_length: 12
cdr3_aa: CASSRQQETQYF

j_call: TRBJ2-7
v_call: TRBV5-1
d_call: .
cdr3_length: 13
cdr3_aa: CASSLGGSDEQYF

j_call: TRBJ1-5
v_call: TRBV4-3
d_call: .
cdr3_length: 14
cdr3_aa: CASSQDTRGQPQHF

j_call: TRBJ1-4
v_call: TRBV7-2
d_call: .
cdr3_length: 12
cdr3_aa: CASSNLGHLQVF

j_call: TRBJ2-7
v_call: TRBV14
d_call: .
cdr3_length: 12
cdr3_aa: CASSPRPYEQYF

j_call: TRBJ1-5
v_call: TRBV7-8
d_call: TRBD1
cdr3_length: 15
cdr3_aa: CASSLRTGGNQPQHF

j_call: TRBJ2-7
v_call: TRBV19
d_call: TRBD2
cdr3_length: 13
cdr3_aa: CASSGLDPNEQYF

j_call: TRBJ2-2
v_call: TRBV6-5
d_call: .
cdr3_length: 15
cdr3_aa: CASRLDRRNTGELFF

j_call: TRBJ2-1
v_call: TRBV27
d_call: TRBD1
cdr3_length: 17
cdr3_aa: CASSLGGYRGSYNEQFF

j_call: TRBJ2-1
v_call: TRBV15
d_call: .
cdr3_length: 14
cdr3_aa: CATSREIGYNEQFF

j_call: TRBJ1-2
v_call: TRBV18
d_call: .
cdr3_length: 17
cdr3_aa: CASSRDLQELANYGYTF

j_call: TRBJ2-6
v_call: TRBV7-3
d_call: .
cdr3_length: 17
cdr3_aa: CASSQQATGAGANVLTF

j_call: TRBJ2-5
v_call: TRBV19
d_call: .
cdr3_length: 14
cdr3_aa: CASSIVGRQETQYF

j_call: TRBJ1-1
v_call: TRBV6-5
d_call: .
cdr3_length: 12
cdr3_aa: CASRQAGTEAFF

j_call: TRBJ1-5
v_call: TRBV6-2/TRBV6-3
d_call: .
cdr3_length: 14
cdr3_aa: CASSWGSGEQPQHF

j_call: TRBJ1-4
v_call: TRBV2
d_call: .
cdr3_length: 15
cdr3_aa: CASSGSTGSNEKLFF

j_call: TRBJ2-1
v_call: TRBV7-8
d_call: TRBD1
cdr3_length: 17
cdr3_aa: CASSFRGYRGSYNEQFF

j_call: TRBJ2-3
v_call: TRBV11-3
d_call: .
cdr3_length: 17
cdr3_aa: CASSRSASAGSTDTQYF

j_call: TRBJ2-7
v_call: TRBV5-6
d_call: TRBD1
cdr3_length: 14
cdr3_aa: CASSLRGQGFEQYF

j_call: TRBJ2-5
v_call: TRBV5-3
d_call: .
cdr3_length: 14
cdr3_aa: CARMRGRRGETQYF

j_call: TRBJ1-6
v_call: TRBV28
d_call: TRBD1
cdr3_length: 16
cdr3_aa: CASSRGGEGYNSPLHF

j_call: TRBJ1-5
v_call: TRBV7-6
d_call: TRBD1
cdr3_length: 15
cdr3_aa: CASSLVGQGNQPQHF

j_call: TRBJ1-3
v_call: TRBV5-1
d_call: .
cdr3_length: 16
cdr3_aa: CASSSGGTLAGNTIYF

j_call: TRBJ1-6
v_call: TRBV7-2
d_call: .
cdr3_length: 14
cdr3_aa: CASSSTPNYSPLHF

j_call: TRBJ1-4
v_call: TRBV4-2
d_call: .
cdr3_length: 16
cdr3_aa: CASSQGTAGPNEKLFF

j_call: TRBJ1-1
v_call: TRBV27
d_call: .
cdr3_length: 15
cdr3_aa: CASSSSRDYLWEAFF

j_call: TRBJ1-2
v_call: TRBV2
d_call: .
cdr3_length: 14
cdr3_aa: CASSELASSYGYTF

j_call: TRBJ1-1
v_call: TRBV29-1
d_call: .
cdr3_length: 12
cdr3_aa: CSEQGSDVKAFF

j_call: TRBJ2-7
v_call: TRBV7-6
d_call: TRBD1
cdr3_length: 15
cdr3_aa: CASSLGGQGGYEQYF

j_call: TRBJ1-1
v_call: TRBV6-5
d_call: .
cdr3_length: 15
cdr3_aa: CASSYGTGQNTEAFF

j_call: TRBJ2-7
v_call: TRBV10-2
d_call: TRBD2
cdr3_length: 14
cdr3_aa: CASCGTSGYYEQYF

j_call: TRBJ2-7
v_call: TRBV30
d_call: TRBD2
cdr3_length: 15
cdr3_aa: CAWSVRGRAKDEQYF

j_call: TRBJ1-2
v_call: TRBV5-1
d_call: .
cdr3_length: 14
cdr3_aa: CASSLVGQSYGYTF

j_call: TRBJ2-7
v_call: TRBV11-1
d_call: TRBD1
cdr3_length: 15
cdr3_aa: CASSSLTGLRDEQYF

j_call: TRBJ2-1
v_call: TRBV27
d_call: .
cdr3_length: 14
cdr3_aa: CASSPSGPYNEQFF

j_call: TRBJ2-3
v_call: TRBV1
d_call: .
cdr3_length: 17
cdr3_aa: CTSSQEGLAGKGDTQYF

j_call: TRBJ2-3
v_call: TRBV7-9
d_call: TRBD1
cdr3_length: 12
cdr3_aa: CASSLADRGQYF